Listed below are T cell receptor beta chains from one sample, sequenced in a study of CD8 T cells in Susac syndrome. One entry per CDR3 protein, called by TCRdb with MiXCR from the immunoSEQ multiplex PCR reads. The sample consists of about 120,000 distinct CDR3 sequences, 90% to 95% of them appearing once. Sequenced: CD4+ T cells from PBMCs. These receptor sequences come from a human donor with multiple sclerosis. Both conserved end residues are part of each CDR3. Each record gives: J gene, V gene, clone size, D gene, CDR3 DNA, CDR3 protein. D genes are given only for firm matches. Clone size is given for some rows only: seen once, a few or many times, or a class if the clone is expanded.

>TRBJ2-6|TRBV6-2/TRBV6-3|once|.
TGTGCCAGCAGTTACGAAAGGGCAGGCGCTGTCTCTGGGGCCAACGTCCTGACTTTC
CASSYERAGAVSGANVLTF
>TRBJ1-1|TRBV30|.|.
TGTGCCTGGAGTGTAGTGCCGAACACTGAAGCTTTCTTT
CAWSVVPNTEAFF
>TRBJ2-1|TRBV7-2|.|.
TGTGCCAGCAGCAACCCTGGGGGGGCTCAGTTCTTC
CASSNPGGAQFF
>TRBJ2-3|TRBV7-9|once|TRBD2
TGTGCCAGCAGGGGGCTAGCGGTGAGCACAGATACGCAGTATTTT
CASRGLAVSTDTQYF
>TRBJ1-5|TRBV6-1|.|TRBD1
TGTGCCAGCAGTCGCACAGGGGGTCGTAGCAATCAGCCCCAGCATTTT
CASSRTGGRSNQPQHF
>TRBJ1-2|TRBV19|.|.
TGTGCCAGTCGTCAGGACAGAGGATATGGCTACACCTTC
CASRQDRGYGYTF
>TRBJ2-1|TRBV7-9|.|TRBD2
TGTGCCAGCAGCCAATACACTAGCGGGTCCGTCGGGAATGAGCAGTTCTTC
CASSQYTSGSVGNEQFF
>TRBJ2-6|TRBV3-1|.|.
TGTGCCAGCAGCCAAGCTCGGAACTCTGGGGCCAACGTCCTGACTTTC
CASSQARNSGANVLTF
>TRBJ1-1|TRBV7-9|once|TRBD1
TGTGCCAGCAGCCCGAGTCAGGGGGTGGGCATGAACACTGAAGCTTTCTTT
CASSPSQGVGMNTEAFF
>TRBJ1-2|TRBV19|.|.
TGTGCCAGTAGTATTCATCCGGGACGGAGGGATTATGGCTACACCTTC
CASSIHPGRRDYGYTF
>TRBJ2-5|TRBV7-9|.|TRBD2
TGTGCCAGCAGCTCCCACACCGGGACTAGCGGGAGCGAGACCCAGTACTTC
CASSSHTGTSGSETQYF
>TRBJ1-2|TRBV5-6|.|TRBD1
TGTGCCAGCAGCTCGGGACAGGGCGCATATGGCTACACCTTC
CASSSGQGAYGYTF
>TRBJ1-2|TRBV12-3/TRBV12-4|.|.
TGTGCCGCAGGCCGGGGGTATGGCTACACCTTC
CAAGRGYGYTF
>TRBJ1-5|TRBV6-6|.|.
TGTGCCAGCAGTTACTCGCAGGGCTATCAGCCCCAGCATTTT
CASSYSQGYQPQHF
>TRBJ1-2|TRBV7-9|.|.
TGTGCCAGCAGCTCAGGGCTTGGCTACACCTTC
CASSSGLGYTF
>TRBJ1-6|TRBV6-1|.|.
TGTGCCAGTAAGTATTCCAGTCCGGGACGCCGAGGATCACCCCTCCACTTT
CASKYSSPGRRGSPLHF
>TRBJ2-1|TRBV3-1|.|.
TGTGCCAGCAGCCAAGAGTTGACTATGTGGGCGAATGAGCAGTTCTTC
CASSQELTMWANEQFF
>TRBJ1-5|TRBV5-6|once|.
TGTGCCAGCAGCTTGGGAGCGGGGTATAGCAATCAGCCCCAGCATTTT
CASSLGAGYSNQPQHF
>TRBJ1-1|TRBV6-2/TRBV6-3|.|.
TGTGCCAGCAATTCGGGTGTATCTGAAGCTTTCTTT
CASNSGVSEAFF
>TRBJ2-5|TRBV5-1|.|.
TGCGCCAGCAGCCTACAGAGTGAAGAGACCCAGTACTTC
CASSLQSEETQYF
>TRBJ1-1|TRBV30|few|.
TGTGCCTGGAGTAGGGGTAGCACTGAAGCTTTCTTT
CAWSRGSTEAFF
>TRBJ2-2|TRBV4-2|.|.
TGTGCCAGCAGCCAAGAGCCAGGGAGTCCCGGGGAGCTGTTTTTT
CASSQEPGSPGELFF
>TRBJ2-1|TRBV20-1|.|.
TGCAGTGCCGCAGAGGACAGCCGCTCCTACAATGAGCAGTTCTTC
CSAAEDSRSYNEQFF
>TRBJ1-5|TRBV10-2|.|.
TGCGCCAGCAGGAACAGGGCAGAGGGTCAGCCCCAGCATTTT
CASRNRAEGQPQHF
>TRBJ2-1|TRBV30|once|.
TGTGCCTGGAGTAAGTACAATGAGCAGTTCTTC
CAWSKYNEQFF
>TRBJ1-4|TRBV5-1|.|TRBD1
TGCGCCAGCAGCGGGGGACAGGGGGACGAAAAACTGTTTTTT
CASSGGQGDEKLFF
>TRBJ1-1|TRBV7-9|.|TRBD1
TGTGCCAGCAGACTTGGACAGGGGGAAGAAGCTTTCTTT
CASRLGQGEEAFF